This T cell receptor (beta chain) emerged from a study of PD-L1 blockade in urothelial cancer. Documented time point: peripheral blood 6 weeks after treatment start. Each patient gave between 1 and 8 samples of peripheral blood mononuclear cells, which were collected pretreatment and during treatment. CDR3 length equals 10 residues. Germline assignment: CDR1 SGHTS and CDR2 YDEGEE. Between the trimmed V and J ends, which lost 9 bases and 2 bases, there was a span of 6 bases. The repertoire was sequenced with immunoSEQ multiplex PCR; TCRdb's copy has only in-frame clones and lacks some. The table shows more than 45,000 clones, with roughly 80% occurring only once.

Material: PBMCs, obtained around atezolizumab (anti-PD-L1) treatment. The TCR was taken from a man aged 65-85 years with urothelial cancer. The rearrangement uses TRBV5-8 and TRBJ2-7; D not resolved. The CDR3 sequence is CATSPYEQYF. In DNA form, the CDR3 reads TGTGCCACGAGCCCCTACGAGCAGTACTTC. Supplemented by reference TRBV5-8 and TRBJ2-7, the full variable domain reads EAGVTQSPTHLIKTRGQQATLRCSPISGHTSVYWYQQALGLGLQFLLWYDEGEERNRGNFPPRFSGRQFPNYSSELNVNALELEDSALYLCATSPYEQYFGPGTRLTVT.